This T cell receptor beta chain stems from a study of identical twins (dated by TCRdb to about 2016). As for the study more broadly: To test whether fetal clonotypes persist, the study used deep sequencing on TCR alpha and beta repertoires from monozygotic twins, unrelated adults of various ages, and cord blood. To rule out contamination, replicate twin experiments were performed at different times with different library preparation protocols.

General findings and caveats noted by the study authors: The excess sharing between twins in beta out-of-frame sequences was weaker because fewer shared sequences reduced the signal-to-noise ratio. Because the same donors could not be followed over many years, the conclusions relied on cross-sectional statistical analysis. Out-of-frame TCR alpha sharing in monozygotic twins was systematically underestimated by recombination models, whereas sharing between unrelated individuals was in agreement with the recombination models. Zero-insertion analyses could be partly confounded by invariant T cells such as MAIT and iNKT, though diverse VJ usage argued against such confounding for most clonotypes. Fewer insertions were carried by abundant cord blood beta clonotypes; a weaker similar trend was observed in young adult naive repertoires, while no such trend was observed in memory repertoires. Out-of-frame TCR alpha sequences shared between twins showed an excess of low generation-probability sequences compared with coincidental sharing between unrelated individuals.

Every donor in the study was a healthy Caucasian. Three pairs of female monozygotic twins, all aged roughly 18 to 29 years, made up the twin cohort. The RNA used for TCR libraries was isolated from peripheral blood mononuclear cells. Receptor libraries were prepared by 5' RACE. Sequencing was performed on an Illumina HiSeq 2000. Template switching introduced a universal primer binding site; the final cDNA contained a unique molecular identifier, enabling accurate counting of TCR cDNA molecules. First-strand cDNA for TCR alpha and beta chains was synthesized from specific primers in the conserved constant-segment region. To control for contamination, every cDNA library was double barcoded, receiving both a SMART-Mk sample barcode and Illumina barcodes. TruSeq adapter sequences along with Illumina sample barcodes were introduced in two successive PCR steps. The TCR alpha and beta cDNA libraries were sequenced on the Illumina HiSeq platform using custom primers. In the paper's pipeline: Unique molecular identifiers were extracted from raw reads with MiGEC, and CDR3 positions were determined with MiXCR. Recombination models were inferred per individual with the repgenHMM and IGoR tools using an EM algorithm. Shared clonotypes were analyzed with the tcR package in R, and sharing was normalized by the product of cloneset sizes. Out-of-frame nonproductive sequences were analyzed to study raw recombination free of thymic and clonal selection effects. TCRdb trimmed public reads at Q25 via fastp, called clones via MiXCR and kept in-frame beta chains. Rows are combined by CDR3 protein, so each entry shows the most common genes and DNA. The V and J calls were determined by TCRdb, not by the authors. This sample comprises around 680,000 distinct CDR3 sequences, less than 10% of them detected only once. The top ten hold more than 0.75% of the sample.

A note on this clonotype: Its antigen specificity is not known. Base qualities were left out, and no much larger clone turns up one base away.

Inclusive of the bounding cysteine and phenylalanine, the CDR3 is 16 residues long. Just the 48-base CDR3 DNA is kept, in frame starting at base 1. Per the germline V gene (reference sequence), LGHDT is the CDR1 and YNNKEL is the CDR2. The germline ends are 11 bases apart after V is trimmed by 0 bases and J by 3 bases. The data were also submitted as part of a second study, on yellow fever vaccine responses in identical twins. The second study also describes: The authors reported that the T cell response to vaccination in identical twins appeared partly convergent and partly personalized. In identical twins, the study followed T cell clones that responded to the vaccine with precision.

This clonotype was obtained from a woman between 18 and 29 years old in good health. This chain is built from TRBV3-1 and TRBJ2-2; the D gene identity is not certain. The specimen was PBMCs. The DNA sequence follows: TGTGCCAGCAGCCAAGATGTCAGAATCCACACCGGGGAGCTGTTTTTT. Its amino acids are CASSQDVRIHTGELFF.